Presented here are 30 T cell receptor beta chains from one specimen sequenced in a study of OX40 agonist ivuxolimab in advanced cancers. Libraries were prepared by immunoSEQ multiplex PCR; TCRdb keeps only in-frame clonotypes and omits some of them. The repertoire has some 49,000 clones, approximately 90% of them found once; the top ten carry about 54%. Sequencing was performed on CD4+ or CD8+ T cells sorted from blood, taken in a trial of the OX40 agonist ivuxolimab. The receptors shown here come from an adult with an advanced solid tumor such as melanoma, head and neck, liver or kidney cancer.

The genes are TRBV2 and TRBJ2-7; possibly TRBD1 or TRBD2 for D (5 bases each). Germline values: CDR1 SNHLY, CDR2 FYNNEI. V lost 7 bases and J 0 bases, leaving 7 bases between the germline ends. The CDR3 length is 12 residues. The CDR3 reads CASKGSSYEQYF. CDR3 DNA: TGTGCCAGCAAGGGGAGCTCCTACGAGCAGTACTTC.

This chain connects TRBV2 to TRBJ2-1; D gene uncertain. CDR1 and CDR2 from the germline V gene are SNHLY and FYNNEI. This CDR3 contains 14 residues. Trimming pared 5 bases from V and 6 bases from J, leaving 14 bases between. The CDR3 nucleotides read TGTGCCAGCAGTCCCCGCGGCGACCTCAATGAGCAGTTCTTC. It translates to CASSPRGDLNEQFF.

V and J are TRBV30 and TRBJ2-7, with D unresolved. This CDR3 region has 15 residues. Germline lookup yields CDR1 GTSNPN and CDR2 SVGIG (reference sequence). Trimming took off 2 bases at V and 0 bases at J, with 14 bases between the two ends. The CDR3 region is CAWSPRRTSSYEQYF. The CDR3 DNA follows: TGTGCCTGGAGTCCCAGGCGTACGAGCTCCTACGAGCAGTACTTC.

This chain joins TRBV4-1 and TRBJ2-1; TRBD1 is a possible D gene (6 bases). CDR3 length: 16 residues. The V end lost 5 bases, the J end lost 3 bases, and 17 bases lay between the germline ends. The V gene's germline CDR1 is MGHRA and CDR2 YSYEKL. The CDR3 DNA reads TGCGCCAGCAGCTTGAACCGGGACACAAGCTACAATGAGCAGTTCTTC. Its protein product is CASSLNRDTSYNEQFF.

The rearrangement joins TRBV27 to TRBJ1-2; 7 bases line up with TRBD1. Per the germline V gene, CDR1 is MNHEY and CDR2 is SMNVEV (reference sequence). With V trimmed by 5 bases and J by 3 bases, 6 bases remained unmatched. CDR3 size: 14 residues. CDR3 coding DNA: TGTGCCAGCAGTCTTTTCAGGGGGGACTATGGCTACACCTTC. Encoded protein: CASSLFRGDYGYTF.

The V call is TRBV28, the J call TRBJ2-7; 7 bases fit TRBD1. Germline V lookup: CDR1 MDHEN, CDR2 SYDVKM. V lost 5 bases to trimming and J lost 5 bases; unmatched junction nucleotides: 12. This CDR3 contains 15 residues. The CDR3 DNA is TGTGCCAGCAGTGCAATACAGGGGATTAGCCACGAGCAGTACTTC. Amino acids: CASSAIQGISHEQYF.

The gene calls are TRBV10-1 and TRBJ2-3; 7 positions agree with TRBD1. V trimming: 6 bases; J trimming: 0 bases; junction bases outside the gene matches: 6. The CDR3 loop spans 15 amino acids. Germline assignment: CDR1 WNHNN and CDR2 SYGVQD (reference sequence). CDR3 protein: CASRSGQASTDTQYF. CDR3 nucleotide sequence: TGCGCCAGCAGATCCGGACAGGCGAGCACAGATACGCAGTATTTT.

As DNA, the CDR3 is TGTGCCAGCAGCTTGGATGTGGGTGACTATGGCTACACCTTC. Its translation: CASSLDVGDYGYTF. The V gene is TRBV5-5, the J gene TRBJ1-2; D is undetermined. The CDR3 has 14 residues. V was trimmed by 0 bases and J by 3 bases, leaving 9 bases between them. Germline V gene lookup returns CDR1 SGHKS and CDR2 YYEKEE (reference sequence).

About this clone: The CDR3 end shows no conserved phenylalanine or tryptophan, and so a read error is likely. It is unclear where the CDR3 begins or ends on the DNA, so no DNA is shown, and the CDR3 is as TCRdb lists it. The genes are TRBV28 and TRBJ1-2. The CDR3 is 11 amino acids long, termini counted. Germline CDR1 reads MDHEN; CDR2 reads SYDVKM. The CDR3 region is CASSSKTRVAL.

The chain combines TRBV11-3 with TRBJ2-7; no reliable D call. Germline loops: CDR1 SGHNT, CDR2 YENEEA. V was clipped by 7 bases and J by 6 bases, with 19 bases between them. CDR3 length: 14 amino acids. The CDR3 DNA reads TGTGCCAGCACGGGCCCGGACGCGTCCGGCGAGCAGTACTTC. Translated, it gives CASTGPDASGEQYF.

The chain uses TRBV11-2 and TRBJ2-7, with D hard to call. Trimming took 3 bases from V and 0 from J, leaving 9 bases between them. The germline CDR1 and CDR2 sequences are SGHAT and FQNNGV. This CDR3 region has 14 residues. The CDR3 protein is CASSLSASSYEQYF. DNA of the CDR3: TGTGCCAGCAGCTTGTCGGCTAGCTCCTACGAGCAGTACTTC.

This chain joins TRBV5-1 and TRBJ2-1, with 12 bases that match TRBD1. This CDR3 spans 14 amino acids. Germline values: CDR1 SGHRS, CDR2 YFSETQ. The junction had 6 bases not matched to a gene; V was cut back by 5 bases and J by 9 bases. The CDR3 spells CASSMGTGGLEQFF. In DNA, the CDR3 is TGCGCCAGCAGTATGGGGACAGGGGGCCTTGAGCAGTTCTTC.

The rearrangement uses TRBV10-3 and TRBJ1-4, with 9 bases aligning to TRBD1. The junction had 5 bases not matched to a gene; V was cut back by 8 bases and J by 7 bases. The CDR3 extends over 13 amino acids. Germline V gives CDR1 ENHRY, CDR2 SYGVKD. The CDR3 nucleotides read TGTGCCATCCGCCCGGGACAGGGTGAAAAACTGTTTTTT. This translates into CAIRPGQGEKLFF.

The rearrangement uses TRBV5-6 and TRBJ1-1; 9 bases align to TRBD1. CDR1 and CDR2 from the germline V gene are SGHDT and YYEEEE. With 4 bases clipped from V and 3 bases from J, the junction kept 10 bases outside the gene matches. CDR3 size: 16 residues. The CDR3 sequence: CASSPLPTGGYTEAFF. DNA of the CDR3: TGTGCCAGCAGCCCCCTCCCAACAGGGGGCTACACTGAAGCTTTCTTT.

This clone has a handful of counts. The chain recombines TRBV6-5 with TRBJ2-7; TRBD1 matches 9 bases. The CDR3 sequence is 14 residues long. Germline CDR1 is MNHEY and CDR2 is SVGAGI. Trimming cost V 0 bases and J 3 bases; bases outside gene matches: 0. Here the CDR3 DNA reads TGTGCCAGCAGTTACTCGACAGGGGGCTACGAGCAGTACTTC. Its translation: CASSYSTGGYEQYF.

The rearrangement links TRBV29-1 to TRBJ1-2, with no clear D. Trimming took 0 bases from V and 8 from J, leaving 10 bases between them. CDR3 length: 12 residues. The germline V gene has CDR1 SQVTM and CDR2 ANQGSEA. CDR3 region: CSVEDRGNGYTF. CDR3 sequence (DNA): TGCAGCGTTGAAGATCGAGGAAACGGCTACACCTTC. Using reference TRBV29-1 and TRBJ1-2 for the parts outside the CDR3, the full variable domain is SAVISQKPSRDICQRGTSLTIQCQVDSQVTMMFWYRQQPGQSLTLIATANQGSEATYESGFVIDKFPISRPNLTFSTLTVSNMSPEDSSIYLCSVEDRGNGYTFGSGTRLTVV.

The chain recombines TRBV27 with TRBJ2-5; no clear D. The J call is doubtful: the DNA matches TRBJ2-7 better. The V gene's germline CDR1 is MNHEY and CDR2 SMNVEV (reference sequence). The CDR3 covers 15 residues. This CDR3 is CASSLMQAPSYEQYF. CDR3 bases: TGTGCCAGCAGTTTAATGCAGGCCCCCTCCTACGAGCAGTACTTC.

This clone was counted at least ten times. The chain links TRBV19 to TRBJ1-1, with D perhaps TRBD1 (6 bases). This CDR3 is built from 14 residues. The V gene's germline CDR1 is LNHDA and CDR2 SQIVND (reference sequence). V lost 7 bases and J lost 0, with 12 bases in between. CDR3 protein: CASNRENMNTEAFF. CDR3 bases: TGTGCCAGTAACAGGGAGAACATGAACACTGAAGCTTTCTTT.

The genes are TRBV4-3 and TRBJ2-1, with D possibly TRBD2 on 5 matching bases. Trimming stripped 0 bases from V and 6 bases from J, with 12 bases between. CDR3 length: 15 amino acids. The germline CDR1 and CDR2 sequences are LGHNA and YSLEER. The CDR3 loop reads CASSQDIDRGNEQFF. In nucleotides, the CDR3 is TGCGCCAGCAGCCAAGATATAGATCGGGGCAATGAGCAGTTCTTC.

The chain is built from TRBV4-1 and TRBJ2-3; 9 bases agree with TRBD2. The CDR3 runs 17 residues. V dropped 0 bases and J dropped 6; count of bases not matched to a gene: 10. CDR1 and CDR2 from the germline V gene are MGHRA and YSYEKL. In DNA form, the CDR3 reads TGCGCCAGCAGCCAAGATTTTGCTAGCGGGGACTTGGATACGCAGTATTTT. Translation: CASSQDFASGDLDTQYF.

This sequence joins TRBV19 and TRBJ2-1; the D gene is possibly TRBD1 (6 bases). The V gene lost 6 bases and the J gene lost 4 bases, with 19 bases spanning the gap. CDR3 size: 16 residues. Per germline, CDR1 LNHDA and CDR2 SQIVND (reference sequence). DNA for the CDR3: TGTGCCAGTAGAATTCGGGACACACAGGGTTACAATGAGCAGTTCTTC. Its protein is CASRIRDTQGYNEQFF.

This chain uses TRBV28 with TRBJ1-5; 7 nucleotides agree with TRBD1. Unmatched junction bases numbered 1, after V lost 1 base and J lost 4 bases. There are 14 residues in the CDR3. Germline CDR1 and CDR2: MDHEN and SYDVKM. CDR3 nucleotide sequence: TGTGCCAGCAGTTTATACAGGGGTAATCAGCCCCAGCATTTT. Amino acids: CASSLYRGNQPQHF. The full variable domain, with the rest looked up from reference TRBV28 and TRBJ1-5, is DVKVTQSSRYLVKRTGEKVFLECVQDMDHENMFWYRQDPGLGLRLIYFSYDVKMKEKGDIPEGYSVSREKKERFSLILESASTNQTSMYLCASSLYRGNQPQHFGDGTRLSIL.

The chain uses TRBV5-1 and TRBJ1-1; 8 bases map to TRBD1. V trimming: 2 bases; J trimming: 4 bases; junction bases outside the gene matches: 7. The CDR3 contains 15 residues. CDR1 and CDR2 from the germline V gene are SGHRS and YFSETQ. As DNA, the CDR3 is TGCGCCAGCAGCTTAAGGGCAGGGGGCGTCACTGAAGCTTTCTTT. This codes for CASSLRAGGVTEAFF.

The chain links TRBV5-1 to TRBJ2-3, with 13 positions matching TRBD2. The J segment lost 4 bases and the V segment lost 0 bases, leaving 5 bases of the junction unmatched. Per germline, CDR1 SGHRS and CDR2 YFSETQ. The CDR3 contains 17 residues. The CDR3, as DNA: TGCGCCAGCAGCTTGGCCCGGACTAGCGGGAGCGCAGATACGCAGTATTTT. Its translation is CASSLARTSGSADTQYF.

The chain carries TRBV7-3 and TRBJ2-3; 9 nucleotides agree with TRBD2. Per germline, CDR1 SGHTA and CDR2 FQGTGA. V lost 2 bases, J lost 7 bases, and 4 bases stayed unmatched. This CDR3 has 14 residues. The CDR3 reads CASSLAGGLNTQYF. CDR3 DNA sequence: TGTGCCAGCAGCTTAGCGGGGGGGCTAAATACGCAGTATTTT.

This clone was detected only a few times. The chain combines TRBV28 with TRBJ1-1; no reliable D call. Per the germline V gene, CDR1 is MDHEN and CDR2 is SYDVKM. Trimming removed 7 bases at V and 3 bases at J, with 12 bases between. The CDR3 has 13 amino acids. The CDR3 sequence: CASTMDGYTEAFF. The CDR3, as DNA: TGTGCCAGCACCATGGACGGTTACACTGAAGCTTTCTTT.

CDR3 nucleotide sequence: TGTGCCAGCACCACCATCCCGGTCGGTTCACCCCTCCACTTT. Translation gives CASTTIPVGSPLHF. The chain couples TRBV6-5 to TRBJ1-6; unclear D gene. This CDR3 region has 14 residues. Trimming removed 7 bases at V and 9 bases at J, with 16 bases between. Germline V gene data show CDR1 as MNHEY and CDR2 as SVGAGI.

This rearrangement joins TRBV2 to TRBJ1-4; 11 nucleotides line up with TRBD1. CDR3 length: 14 residues. Germline V gives CDR1 SNHLY, CDR2 FYNNEI. J lost 7 bases, V lost 8 bases, and 6 bases had no gene match. The CDR3 sequence: CASGGQGAAEKLFF. The CDR3 bases are TGTGCCAGCGGCGGACAGGGGGCGGCTGAAAAACTGTTTTTT.

This clone has only a few counts. This chain uses TRBV5-6 with TRBJ1-2; D might be TRBD1 (5 bases). This CDR3 is built from 16 residues. The V end was cut by 0 bases, the J end by 6 bases, with 18 bases between. Germline-derived CDR1 and CDR2 are SGHDT and YYEEEE. The DNA for the CDR3 is TGTGCCAGCAGCTTGGAATTTGAGACAGAAACGGATGGCTACACCTTC. As protein: CASSLEFETETDGYTF.

The V and J genes are TRBV6-6 and TRBJ1-1; D might be TRBD1 (5 bases). The germline V gene has CDR1 MNHNY and CDR2 SVGAGI (reference sequence). Trimming cost V 6 bases and J 1 base, with 15 bases left between them. This CDR3 is 15 amino acids long. The CDR3 protein is CASSLGGSRNTEAFF. The CDR3 DNA reads TGTGCCAGCAGCCTGGGGGGATCGCGGAACACTGAAGCTTTCTTT.